Following are 26 T cell receptor beta chains from one sample sequenced in a study of cytomegalovirus exposure and HLA in healthy donors. PCR amplification relied on 60 Vbeta primers (plus 13 Jbeta primers). TCRdb's table, derived via immunoSEQ multiplex PCR, lists solely in-frame clones and lacks some. The sample shows about 180,000 clones, around 79% of them seen only once. The sequencing input was PBMCs. The receptor set was obtained from a female donor in good health and CMV-seronegative.

The J gene is TRBJ2-1, the V gene TRBV13, with 9 bases aligning to TRBD2. CDR3 size: 15 residues. The trim removed 2 bases at V and 10 bases at J, leaving 9 bases unmatched. Germline V gives CDR1 PRHDT, CDR2 FYEKMQ (reference sequence). CDR3 loop: CASSLRSLAGLEQFF. The CDR3 DNA is TGTGCCAGCAGCTTAAGGTCTCTAGCGGGGTTGGAGCAGTTCTTC. Variable domain in full (rest from reference TRBV13 and TRBJ2-1): AAGVIQSPRHLIKEKRETATLKCYPIPRHDTVYWYQQGPGQDPQFLISFYEKMQSDKGSIPDRFSAQQFSDYHSELNMSSLELGDSALYFCASSLRSLAGLEQFFGPGTRLTVL.

This clone was observed a handful of times. V and J are TRBV7-2 and TRBJ2-7, with 7 bases lining up with TRBD1. V shed 8 bases and J 5 bases; nucleotides not matched to a gene: 9. Germline V gene data show CDR1 as SGHTA and CDR2 as FQGNSA. CDR3 size: 13 residues. The CDR3 is CASRPTGTHEQYF. The CDR3, as DNA: TGTGCCAGCCGCCCGACAGGGACCCACGAGCAGTACTTC.

J is TRBJ1-1 and V is TRBV2; D is possibly TRBD1 (6 bases). The germline CDR1 and CDR2 sequences are SNHLY and FYNNEI. The CDR3 extends over 11 amino acids. Trimming pared 8 bases from V and 10 bases from J, leaving 14 bases between. Here the CDR3 reads CASRDTPPAFF. In DNA form, the CDR3 reads TGTGCCAGCCGGGACACCCCACCAGCTTTCTTT.

This clone came up a few times. The rearrangement uses TRBV11-3 and TRBJ2-6; 10 bases line up with TRBD1. The CDR3 length is 18 residues. Germline CDR1 is SGHNT and CDR2 is YENEEA. With V trimmed by 5 bases and J by 0 bases, 7 bases remained unmatched. CDR3: CASSPGQGISSGANVLTF. The CDR3 bases are TGTGCCAGCAGCCCGGGACAGGGGATCTCCTCTGGGGCCAACGTCCTGACTTTC.

The chain combines TRBV11-2 with TRBJ1-5; D gene unclear. There are 13 residues in the CDR3. Germline CDR1 SGHAT, CDR2 FQNNGV. V lost 3 bases and J 3 bases, leaving 6 bases between the germline ends. The CDR3 loop reads CASSFGLNQPQHF. The CDR3, as DNA: TGTGCCAGCAGCTTTGGCCTCAATCAGCCCCAGCATTTT.

This clone was found once. The CDR3 loop reads CASRRTGIAYEQYF. CDR3 nucleotides: TGTGCCAGCAGAAGGACAGGGATTGCCTACGAGCAGTACTTC. J is TRBJ2-5 and V is TRBV27, with 8 bases fitting TRBD1. The DNA end lines up better with TRBJ2-7; the J call may be wrong. This CDR3 contains 14 residues. Germline V gene sequence: CDR1 MNHEY, CDR2 SMNVEV (reference sequence).

This chain connects TRBV9 to TRBJ1-1; D remains ambiguous. There are 14 residues in the CDR3. V shed 0 bases and J shed 8 bases, with 14 bases lying between them. The V gene's germline CDR1 is SGDLS and CDR2 YYNGEE. The CDR3 coding sequence is TGTGCCAGCAGCGTAGTTTCGTCGACAACCGAAGCTTTCTTT. Translated: CASSVVSSTTEAFF.

The chain uses TRBV11-2 and TRBJ1-5; TRBD1 is a possible D gene (6 bases). The CDR3 runs to 14 residues. V lost 3 bases and J 6 bases, leaving 12 bases between the germline ends. Germline lookup yields CDR1 SGHAT and CDR2 FQNNGV. For the CDR3, the DNA is TGTGCCAGCAGCTTTGCAGGGGCGGGTCAGCCCCAGCATTTT. It yields the protein CASSFAGAGQPQHF.

J is TRBJ2-5 and V is TRBV5-6; D is perhaps TRBD1 (6 bases). V shed 5 bases and J shed 1 base, with 12 bases lying between them. The germline CDR1 and CDR2 sequences are SGHDT and YYEEEE. The CDR3 sequence is 14 residues long. CDR3 sequence reads: CASSKGTFQETQYF. For the CDR3, the DNA is TGTGCCAGCAGTAAGGGGACATTCCAAGAGACCCAGTACTTC.

CDR3 DNA: TGCGCCAGCAGTATTAACCCCCACGGGAGTGATGGCTACACCTTC. Translation gives CASSINPHGSDGYTF. V is TRBV5-1 and J is TRBJ1-2; D not certain. The CDR3 has 15 residues. Germline V gives CDR1 SGHRS, CDR2 YFSETQ. The V gene lost 5 bases and the J gene lost 6 bases, with 20 bases spanning the gap. Complete variable domain (other parts from reference TRBV5-1 and TRBJ1-2): KAGVTQTPRYLIKTRGQQVTLSCSPISGHRSVSWYQQTPGQGLQFLFEYFSETQRNKGNFPGRFSGRQFSNSRSEMNVSTLELGDSALYLCASSINPHGSDGYTFGSGTRLTVV.

The chain recombines TRBV6-5 with TRBJ2-5; D possibly corresponds to TRBD2 (6 bases). The CDR3 covers 15 residues. Germline CDR1 is MNHEY and CDR2 is SVGAGI. The V end was cut by 0 bases, the J end by 5 bases, with 13 bases between. The CDR3 reads CASSYSTGVPETQYF. In nucleotides, the CDR3 is TGTGCCAGCAGTTACTCTACGGGAGTCCCCGAGACCCAGTACTTC.

The chain is built from TRBV10-1 and TRBJ2-7, with a tentative D call TRBD2 (5 bases). CDR1 WNHNN and CDR2 SYGVQD come from the germline V gene (reference sequence). The V end was cut by 8 bases, the J end by 4 bases, with 21 bases between. CDR3 size: 15 residues. The CDR3 DNA follows: TGCGCCAGCTCCGGACCATCAAGAGGGTCATACGAGCAGTACTTC. Protein: CASSGPSRGSYEQYF.

The chain joins TRBV7-9 to TRBJ2-1, with 8 bases fitting TRBD2. This CDR3 comprises 14 residues. J was trimmed by 8 bases and V by 8 bases; bases with no gene match: 11. Germline CDR1 SEHNR, CDR2 FQNEAQ (reference sequence). The CDR3 region has the DNA TGTGCCAGCCGACCGAGCGGGAGTATCGATGAGCAGTTCTTC. Protein product: CASRPSGSIDEQFF.

The chain recombines TRBV19 with TRBJ2-1; TRBD2 matches 14 bases. The V segment lost 5 bases and the J segment 6 bases; nucleotides outside the gene matches: 6. Germline CDR1 is LNHDA and CDR2 is SQIVND (reference sequence). This CDR3 has 16 amino acids. The CDR3 spells CASSGGLAGVSNEQFF. CDR3 sequence (DNA): TGTGCCAGTAGTGGGGGACTAGCGGGAGTGAGCAATGAGCAGTTCTTC. Looking up the rest from reference TRBV19 and TRBJ2-1 gives the full variable domain: DGGITQSPKYLFRKEGQNVTLSCEQNLNHDAMYWYRQDPGQGLRLIYYSQIVNDFQKGDIAEGYSVSREKKESFPLTVTSAQKNPTAFYLCASSGGLAGVSNEQFFGPGTRLTVL.

With regard to this clone: The conserved final phenylalanine or tryptophan is absent from the CDR3, which likely points to a read error. This chain connects TRBV4-2 to TRBJ1-1; 9 nucleotides align to TRBD1. The trim removed 0 bases at V and 1 base at J, leaving 0 bases unmatched. Germline loops: CDR1 LGHNA, CDR2 YNFKEQ. The CDR3 has 15 residues. The chain's CDR3 is CASSQEQGANTEAFL. Here the CDR3 DNA reads TGTGCCAGCAGCCAAGAACAGGGGGCGAACACTGAAGCTTTCCTT.

The V gene is TRBV28, the J gene TRBJ1-2; D gene ambiguous. Trimming stripped 6 bases from V and 1 base from J, with 9 bases between. Germline V lookup: CDR1 MDHEN, CDR2 SYDVKM. The CDR3 totals 13 residues. This chain's CDR3 is CASSHTSNYGYTF. The CDR3 DNA reads as TGTGCCAGCAGCCACACCAGTAACTATGGCTACACCTTC.

The rearrangement uses TRBV30 and TRBJ2-3, with D tentatively TRBD2 (6 bases). The germline V and J ends were trimmed by 5 bases and 1 base, with 13 bases remaining between them. This CDR3 comprises 14 residues. CDR1 is GTSNPN, CDR2 SVGIG, per germline (reference sequence). The CDR3 coding sequence is TGTGCCTGGGGGGGACTGGGACGCACAGATACGCAGTATTTT. It is translated as CAWGGLGRTDTQYF.

A note on this clone: Sequence at one end of the junction differs from germline and may be a read error. The rearrangement joins TRBV5-1 to TRBJ2-5; TRBD1 aligns across 8 bases. The CDR3 totals 15 residues. CDR1 and CDR2 from the germline V gene are SGHRS and YFSETQ. For the CDR3, the DNA is TGCGCCAGTATCCGGACAGGGACGTCACAAGAGACCCGGTACTTC. This translates into CASIRTGTSQETRYF.

The V and J genes are TRBV4-1 and TRBJ1-3, with D possibly matching TRBD1 (6 bases). This CDR3 region has 17 residues. V lost 0 bases, J lost 0 bases, and 12 bases lay in between. The germline V gene encodes CDR1 MGHRA and CDR2 YSYEKL. CDR3 in amino acids: CASSQDGRGNSGNTIYF. CDR3 DNA: TGCGCCAGCAGCCAAGATGGCAGGGGTAACTCTGGAAACACCATATATTTT.

The gene calls are TRBV6-6 and TRBJ2-7, with 11 nucleotides matching TRBD1. J gave up 2 bases and V 6 bases, and 9 bases lay outside the gene matches. This CDR3 spans 16 amino acids. CDR1 and CDR2 (germline): MNHNY, SVGAGI (reference sequence). CDR3 coding DNA: TGTGCCAGCAGGGGGACAGGGGGGGTAAAGCCCTACGAGCAGTACTTC. This codes for CASRGTGGVKPYEQYF.

CDR3 nucleotides: TGTGCCGGAGCGGGAGGAGGAGAGACCCAGTACTTC. Its translation: CAGAGGGETQYF. The chain uses TRBV28 and TRBJ2-5, with TRBD2 matching over 9 bases. CDR1 and CDR2 from the germline V gene are MDHEN and SYDVKM. J lost 4 bases, V lost 11 bases, and 5 bases had no gene match. This CDR3 comprises 12 residues.

A remark on this clone: This specimen includes other DNA sequences encoding the same CDR3. J is TRBJ2-7 and V is TRBV7-6; tentatively, D is TRBD2 (5 bases). Trimming removed 1 base at V and 1 base at J, with 11 bases between. CDR3 length equals 15 residues. The germline gives CDR1 SGHVS, CDR2 FNYEAQ. CDR3 coding DNA: TGTGCCAGCAGCTTAGACGAGGGAGCTTCCTACGAGCAGTACTTC. Protein: CASSLDEGASYEQYF.

The chain couples TRBV4-2 to TRBJ2-2; no definite D call. The germline V gene encodes CDR1 LGHNA and CDR2 YNFKEQ. This CDR3 is built from 15 residues. Trimming left V 4 bases short and J 7 bases short, with 16 bases between. The CDR3 nucleotides read TGTGCCAGCAGCCTGCCCTCCCCCCGGAGCGGGGAGCTGTTTTTT. Protein product: CASSLPSPRSGELFF.

The chain combines TRBV9 with TRBJ1-2; 12 nucleotides agree with TRBD1. V lost 0 bases, J lost 7 bases, and 10 bases stayed unmatched. Per germline, CDR1 SGDLS and CDR2 YYNGEE. CDR3 length equals 17 residues. The CDR3: CASSVVSSGTGGRGYTF. The CDR3 coding sequence is TGTGCCAGCAGCGTAGTCTCTAGCGGGACAGGGGGCCGTGGCTACACCTTC. The whole variable domain, filled in from reference TRBV9 and TRBJ1-2, reads DSGVTQTPKHLITATGQRVTLRCSPRSGDLSVYWYQQSLDQGLQFLIQYYNGEERAKGNILERFSAQQFPDLHSELNLSSLELGDSALYFCASSVVSSGTGGRGYTFGSGTRLTVV.

The gene calls are TRBV2 and TRBJ1-2; 7 nucleotides agree with TRBD1. Trimming removed 9 bases from V and 7 bases from J; junction bases left unmatched: 5. Germline V gene sequence: CDR1 SNHLY, CDR2 FYNNEI. The CDR3 runs 11 residues. Here the CDR3 reads CARQGRGGYTF. The CDR3 DNA reads TGTGCCAGACAGGGGCGTGGTGGCTACACCTTC.

The chain couples TRBV7-9 to TRBJ2-7; D remains unclear. This CDR3 contains 15 residues. The V gene's germline CDR1 is SEHNR and CDR2 FQNEAQ (reference sequence). The germline V and J ends were trimmed by 5 bases and 0 bases, with 14 bases remaining between them. CDR3 sequence (DNA): TGTGCCAGCAGCGGAGAGACGGAAAGCTCCTACGAGCAGTACTTC. Its protein product is CASSGETESSYEQYF.